This T cell receptor (beta chain) originates from a study of Ad26.COV2.S vaccination and SARS-CoV-2 variants. Study as a whole: Ad26.COV2.S given intramuscularly, once or twice 56 days apart.

A remark on this clone: Its antigen remains unknown.

Clones were read by immunoSEQ multiplex PCR, and TCRdb kept only the in-frame ones, dropping some. This table holds 200,000 to 300,000 clones, around 87% found once. Notes on the study in general: Higher spike-specific TCR breadth was found in vaccine recipients than in placebo recipients.

The V end was cut by 1 base, the J end by 8 bases, with 9 bases between. The germline gives CDR1 SEHNR, CDR2 FQNEAQ (reference sequence). CDR3 length equals 14 residues. Treatment: about 20 received Ad26.COV2.S at low or high dose, single or two shots; about 5 received placebo; per-sample allocation not given. Collection of samples fell on day 63 after the first vaccine or placebo injection. Whoever gave the sample was an adult aged 18-55 years in Boston. The vaccine antigen was prefusion-stabilized Wuhan SARS-CoV-2 spike. The sequence derives from a person aged 18-60 years who received the Ad26.COV2.S COVID-19 vaccine or a placebo. The sample consisted of peripheral blood, taken in a trial of Ad26.COV2.S vaccine versus placebo. The chain recombines TRBV7-9 with TRBJ1-6; D possibly corresponds to TRBD1 (5 bases). The CDR3 loop reads CASSLGQGHSPLHF. The DNA for the CDR3 is TGTGCCAGCAGCTTAGGTCAGGGTCATTCACCCCTCCACTTT. Combining the CDR3 with reference TRBV7-9 and TRBJ1-6 gives the whole variable domain DTGVSQNPRHKITKRGQNVTFRCDPISEHNRLYWYRQTLGQGPEFLTYFQNEAQLEKSRLLSDRFSAERPKGSFSTLEIQRTEQGDSAMYLCASSLGQGHSPLHFGNGTRLTVT.